Below, 25 T cell receptor beta chains from the same sample are listed, as sequenced in a study of shared clonotypes between healthy human individuals. Only in-frame clones appear in the TCRdb table, and some are missing; sequencing was by immunoSEQ multiplex PCR. The sample lists about half a million clones, approximately 81% occurring once. Sequencing was performed on PBMCs. All receptors come from a woman in her 40s in good health. Some clones in this sample may be carry-over from other donors' samples.

A note on this clone: This sequence is one base from a far larger clone and is likely a read error. This CDR3 is also generated by other DNA sequences in the sample. This rearrangement joins TRBV2 to TRBJ1-1; TRBD1 might be the D (6 bases). The CDR3 sequence is 13 residues long. In germline, CDR1 is SNHLY, CDR2 FYNNEI. Trimming cost V 7 bases and J 0 bases, with 9 bases left between them. Here the CDR3 reads CASMTGVNTEAFF. The CDR3 DNA reads TGTGCCAGCATGACAGGTGTGAACACTGAAGCTTTCTTT.

This chain uses TRBV11-2 with TRBJ2-1; possible D gene TRBD1, 5 bases. With 5 bases removed from V and 11 bases from J, the gap between germline ends came to 16 bases. The CDR3 spans 13 residues. The V gene's germline CDR1 is SGHAT and CDR2 FQNNGV. The CDR3: CASSRMTDRQQFF. CDR3 DNA sequence: TGTGCCAGCAGCCGCATGACAGACCGTCAGCAGTTCTTC.

This clone was seen once. The V gene is TRBV7-2, the J gene TRBJ1-1; TRBD1 aligns across 10 bases. Looked up from germline, CDR1 is SGHTA and CDR2 is FQGNSA. CDR3 length: 13 residues. V gave up 5 bases and J gave up 11 bases; unmatched junction bases: 8. As DNA, the CDR3 is TGTGCCAGCAGCCCCGGGACAGGGGTTGGGGCTTTCTTT. Its translation: CASSPGTGVGAFF.

This chain joins TRBV7-3 and TRBJ1-2; D is perhaps TRBD1 (6 bases). Germline V gene data show CDR1 as SGHTA and CDR2 as FQGTGA. Between the trimmed V and J ends, which lost 2 bases and 4 bases, there was a span of 14 bases. This CDR3 is 15 amino acids long. The CDR3 DNA sequence: TGTGCCAGCAGCTTAGGCGCCGGGGGCCGCTATGGCTACACCTTC. This sequence encodes CASSLGAGGRYGYTF.

A word on this clone: This likely came from a read error, as a far larger clone is one base away. V usage is TRBV25-1 and J usage is TRBJ1-1; the match to TRBD1 covers 7 bases. The germline CDR1 and CDR2 sequences are MGHDK and SYGVNS. The CDR3 is made up of 13 amino acids. The CDR3 bases are TGTGCCAGCAGTCCCAGGGGGAACACTGGAGCTTTCTTT. It is translated as CASSPRGNTGAFF.

This chain connects TRBV6-4 to TRBJ2-1; D may be TRBD2 (5 bases). Trimming took 8 bases from V and 5 from J, leaving 25 bases between them. CDR1 is MRHNA and CDR2 is SNTAGT in the germline V gene. This CDR3 has 17 residues. CDR3 in DNA: TGTGCCAGCCGAGGCCTAGCCAAGCTCGTAAGGGACAATGAGCAGTTCTTC. This encodes CASRGLAKLVRDNEQFF.

On this clone itself: It is likely a read error: a sequence one base away is far more abundant. The sample carries other DNA sequences with the same CDR3. This sequence joins TRBV5-1 and TRBJ2-3; 13 bases agree with TRBD2. The CDR3 is 16 residues long. Looked up from germline, CDR1 is SGHRS and CDR2 is YFSETQ. CDR3 DNA: TGCGCCAGCAGCGAGGGACTAGCGGGGAGCACGGATACGCAGTATTTT. Its translation: CASSEGLAGSTDTQYF.

J is TRBJ1-2 and V is TRBV5-6; D is unclear. Germline values: CDR1 SGHDT, CDR2 YYEEEE. V lost 4 bases and J 3 bases, leaving 13 bases between the germline ends. The CDR3 covers 14 residues. The CDR3 here is CASSPTAGYYGYTF. The CDR3 coding sequence is TGTGCCAGCAGCCCCACAGCCGGATACTATGGCTACACCTTC.

The rearrangement uses TRBV19 and TRBJ2-2; D ambiguous. CDR1 LNHDA and CDR2 SQIVND come from the germline V gene (reference sequence). CDR3 length: 11 amino acids. Trimming removed 5 bases at V and 5 bases at J, with 3 bases between. Here the CDR3 DNA reads TGTGCCAGTAGTGGGACCGGGGAGCTGTTTTTT. Its translation: CASSGTGELFF.

CDR3 sequence reads: CASSPPDRDNTEAFF. The DNA for the CDR3 is TGTGCCAGCAGTCCCCCGGACAGGGACAACACTGAAGCTTTCTTT. The chain recombines TRBV28 with TRBJ1-1, with 8 positions matching TRBD1. Per the germline V gene, CDR1 is MDHEN and CDR2 is SYDVKM. The CDR3 contains 15 residues. The V gene end was trimmed by 5 bases and the J gene end by 2 bases; junction bases not matched to a gene: 7.

The chain couples TRBV5-6 to TRBJ2-1; TRBD2 might be the D (6 bases). V was shortened by 7 bases and J by 3 bases, with 11 bases between the two germline ends. This CDR3 contains 13 residues. The germline CDR1 and CDR2 sequences are SGHDT and YYEEEE. This chain's CDR3 is CASEEEGYNEQFF. The CDR3 DNA follows: TGTGCCAGCGAGGAGGAGGGCTACAATGAGCAGTTCTTC.

This chain connects TRBV5-4 to TRBJ2-1, with TRBD1 matching over 10 bases. The CDR3 is made up of 15 amino acids. Trimming removed 3 bases from V and 8 bases from J; junction bases left unmatched: 8. The germline V gene has CDR1 SGHNT and CDR2 YYREEE (reference sequence). CDR3 in amino acids: CASSSRQGAWDEQFF. The CDR3 bases are TGTGCCAGCAGCTCGCGACAGGGGGCGTGGGATGAGCAGTTCTTC.

The J gene is TRBJ1-1, the V gene TRBV6-1; 9 nucleotides agree with TRBD1. Germline CDR1 reads MNHNS; CDR2 reads SASEGT. The V and J ends lost 4 bases and 4 bases, in that order; junction bases with no gene match: 7. This CDR3 is 15 amino acids long. In DNA, the CDR3 is TGTGCCAGCAGTGTAGAGACAGGGGGGTTCACTGAAGCTTTCTTT. Its translation is CASSVETGGFTEAFF.

The chain combines TRBV7-2 with TRBJ2-3; weak D call: TRBD1 (5 bases). The CDR3 has 14 amino acids. The germline V gene has CDR1 SGHTA and CDR2 FQGNSA. V gave up 6 bases and J gave up 1 base, with 11 bases separating them. The CDR3 loop reads CASSPIQGTDTQYF. The CDR3 coding sequence is TGTGCCAGCAGTCCCATACAGGGCACAGATACGCAGTATTTT.

The chain carries TRBV10-2 and TRBJ2-5; a weak D match, TRBD2 (6 bases). V was cut by 3 bases and J by 5 bases, with 13 bases left in between. Germline CDR1 reads WSHSY; CDR2 reads SAAADI. CDR3 size: 14 residues. CDR3 coding DNA: TGCGCCAGCAGTGATTGGGCAGGGAGGGAGACCCAGTACTTC. Its translation: CASSDWAGRETQYF.

The rearrangement joins TRBV30 to TRBJ2-5, with D possibly matching TRBD2 (6 bases). CDR1 is GTSNPN, CDR2 SVGIG, per germline (reference sequence). CDR3 length equals 13 residues. V was pared by 4 bases and J by 5 bases, with 14 bases between. This chain's CDR3 is CAWKLGGTETQYF. The DNA of the CDR3 is TGTGCCTGGAAGCTCGGGGGAACGGAGACCCAGTACTTC.

The V call is TRBV4-1, the J call TRBJ2-1; D may match TRBD1 or TRBD2 (5 bases each). Germline V gene sequence: CDR1 MGHRA, CDR2 YSYEKL. With 0 bases removed from V and 4 bases from J, the gap between germline ends came to 13 bases. The CDR3 spans 16 residues. CDR3 sequence reads: CASSQDPGTKYNEQFF. The CDR3 DNA reads TGCGCCAGCAGCCAAGATCCGGGGACGAAGTACAATGAGCAGTTCTTC.

Notes on this clone: It differs at one base from a far larger clone, so likely a read error. The rearrangement links TRBV10-2 to TRBJ1-5, with D maybe TRBD1 (5 bases). Germline values: CDR1 WSHSY, CDR2 SAAADI. The length of the CDR3 is 12 residues. CDR3 sequence reads: CASSDHRQPRHF. CDR3 bases: TGCGCCAGCAGTGACCACAGACAGCCCCGGCATTTT.

This clone was detected once. The chain carries TRBV13 and TRBJ1-4; 9 bases match TRBD1. The germline V gene encodes CDR1 PRHDT and CDR2 FYEKMQ (reference sequence). The CDR3 has 18 residues. The junction had 17 bases not matched to a gene; V was cut back by 4 bases and J by 8 bases. The CDR3 protein is CASSSALNRGRNWEKLFF. CDR3 DNA sequence: TGTGCCAGCAGCTCAGCCCTAAACAGGGGGCGTAATTGGGAAAAACTGTTTTTT.

Many counts were recorded for this clone. This sample also contains other DNA sequences that code for the same CDR3. J is TRBJ2-3 and V is TRBV5-4, with 9 nucleotides matching TRBD1. V lost 4 bases and J lost 2; bases outside the gene matches: 8. CDR1 SGHNT and CDR2 YYREEE come from the germline V gene (reference sequence). The CDR3 runs to 16 residues. As DNA, the CDR3 is TGTGCCAGCAGCCAAGCCGGGACAGGGTCCACAGATACGCAGTATTTT. Translated, it gives CASSQAGTGSTDTQYF.

The CDR3 DNA is TGTGCCAGCAGCGACCGCCCGGACAGGGGGACCGAGCAGTACTTC. Protein sequence: CASSDRPDRGTEQYF. The chain combines TRBV7-9 with TRBJ2-7; TRBD1 matches 10 bases. The germline V gene has CDR1 SEHNR and CDR2 FQNEAQ (reference sequence). The CDR3 is made up of 15 amino acids. V was clipped by 5 bases and J by 6 bases; unmatched bases: 10.

Regarding this clone: Germline is not matched at one junction end, which may reflect a read error. This rearrangement joins TRBV28 to TRBJ2-5; D perhaps matches TRBD2 (5 bases). CDR3 size: 11 residues. Germline V lookup: CDR1 MDHEN, CDR2 SYDVKM. The CDR3 DNA reads as TGTGCCAGCAGTGCCAGCACGTCGCGGGACTTC. Protein: CASSASTSRDF.

This sequence joins TRBV18 and TRBJ2-7; 12 bases agree with TRBD2. The CDR3 covers 14 residues. Trimming at V came to 5 bases and at J to 5 bases, leaving 4 bases not matched to a gene. CDR1 and CDR2 from the germline V gene are KGHSH and LQKENI. The CDR3, as DNA: TGTGCCAGCTCATCAACTAGCGGGAGGCACGAGCAGTACTTC. This encodes CASSSTSGRHEQYF.

This rearrangement joins TRBV4-3 to TRBJ2-1; the D gene is possibly TRBD2 (5 bases). V gave up 0 bases and J gave up 4 bases, with 13 bases separating them. This CDR3 has 16 residues. Germline lookup yields CDR1 LGHNA and CDR2 YSLEER. CDR3 sequence (DNA): TGCGCCAGCAGCCAAGACTTGAGGGAGCCTTACAATGAGCAGTTCTTC. Amino acid sequence: CASSQDLREPYNEQFF.

The chain joins TRBV9 to TRBJ2-3, with 8 bases lining up with TRBD2. V lost 0 bases to trimming and J lost 1 base; unmatched junction nucleotides: 4. Germline loops: CDR1 SGDLS, CDR2 YYNGEE. This CDR3 region has 16 residues. In nucleotides, the CDR3 is TGTGCCAGCAGCGTAGGACTAGCGTCCCGCACAGATACGCAGTATTTT. Translation gives CASSVGLASRTDTQYF.